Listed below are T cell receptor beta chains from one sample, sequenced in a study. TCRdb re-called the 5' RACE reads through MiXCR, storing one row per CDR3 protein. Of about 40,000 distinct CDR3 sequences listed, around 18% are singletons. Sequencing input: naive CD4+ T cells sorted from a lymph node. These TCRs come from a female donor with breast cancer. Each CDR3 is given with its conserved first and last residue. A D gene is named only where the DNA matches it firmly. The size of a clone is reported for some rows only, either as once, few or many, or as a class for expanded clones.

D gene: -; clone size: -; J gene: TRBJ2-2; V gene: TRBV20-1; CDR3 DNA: TGCAGTGCGCCTACAGGGCCCGGGGAGCTGTTTTTT; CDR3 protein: CSAPTGPGELFF
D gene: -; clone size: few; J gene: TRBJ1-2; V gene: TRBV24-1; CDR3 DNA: TGTGCCACCAGTGATCAGCGTTATGGCTACACCTTC; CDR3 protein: CATSDQRYGYTF
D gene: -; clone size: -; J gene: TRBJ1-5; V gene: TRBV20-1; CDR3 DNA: TGCAGTGCCAGGGAGGTTTTCAATCAGCCCCAGCATTTT; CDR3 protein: CSAREVFNQPQHF
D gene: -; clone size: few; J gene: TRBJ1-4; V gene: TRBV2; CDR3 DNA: TGTGCCAGCAGTACCAGACAGGAGATAAATGAAAAACTGTTTTTT; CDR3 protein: CASSTRQEINEKLFF
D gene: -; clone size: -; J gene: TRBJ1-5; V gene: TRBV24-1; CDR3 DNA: TGTGCCACCAGTGGGACCGGTTTCGGCAATCAGCCCCAGCATTTT; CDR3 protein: CATSGTGFGNQPQHF
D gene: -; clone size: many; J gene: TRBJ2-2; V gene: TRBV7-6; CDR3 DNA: TGTGCCAGCAGCTTACTCGGCGGATCGAACACCGGGGAGCTGTTTTTT; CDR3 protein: CASSLLGGSNTGELFF
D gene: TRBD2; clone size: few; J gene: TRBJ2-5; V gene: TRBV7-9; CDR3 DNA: TGTGCCAGCAGCTTAGGGGTTAGCGGGGACCCCGCTTACCAAGAGACCCAGTACTTC; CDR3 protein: CASSLGVSGDPAYQETQYF
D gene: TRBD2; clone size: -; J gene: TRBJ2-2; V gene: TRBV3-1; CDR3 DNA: TGTGCCAGCAGCCACAGCGGGAGAGTCGGGGAGCTGTTTTTT; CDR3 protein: CASSHSGRVGELFF
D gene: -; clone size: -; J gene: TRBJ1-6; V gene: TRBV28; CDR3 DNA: TGTGCCAGCGGCGATGTCACGTTGGCGAATTCACCCCTCCACTTT; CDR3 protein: CASGDVTLANSPLHF
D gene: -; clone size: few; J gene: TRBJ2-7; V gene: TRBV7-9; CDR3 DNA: TGTGCCAGCAGCCCCCCCCGGGAATACGAGCAGTACTTC; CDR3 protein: CASSPPREYEQYF
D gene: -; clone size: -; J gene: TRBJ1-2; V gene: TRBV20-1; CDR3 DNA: TGCAGTGCTAGAGGGACCGGTGGGGACTATGGCTACACCTTC; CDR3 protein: CSARGTGGDYGYTF
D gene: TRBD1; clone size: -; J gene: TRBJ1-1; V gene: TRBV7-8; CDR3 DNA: TGTGCCAGCAGCTTATTATGGGACAGCGGGAGGGCTTTCTTT; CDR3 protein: CASSLLWDSGRAFF
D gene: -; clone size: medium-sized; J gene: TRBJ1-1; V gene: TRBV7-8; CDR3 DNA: TGTGCCAGCAGCTTAGGTCGGAACACTGAAGCTTTCTTT; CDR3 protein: CASSLGRNTEAFF
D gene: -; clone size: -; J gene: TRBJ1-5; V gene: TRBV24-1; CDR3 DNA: TGTGCCACCAGTGATTCAGGGGTCGGACAGCCCCAGCATTTT; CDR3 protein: CATSDSGVGQPQHF
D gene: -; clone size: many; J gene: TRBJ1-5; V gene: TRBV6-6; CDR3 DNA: TGTGCCAGCGGGCATCTCAGGGTTACCAATCAGCCCCAGCATTTT; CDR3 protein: CASGHLRVTNQPQHF
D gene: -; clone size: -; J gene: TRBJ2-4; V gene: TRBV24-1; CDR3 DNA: TGTGCCACCAGTGATTTTTCTGTATTAGAGGAGGGAAACATTCAGTACTTC; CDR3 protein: CATSDFSVLEEGNIQYF
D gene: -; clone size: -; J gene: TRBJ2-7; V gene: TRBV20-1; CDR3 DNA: TGCAGTGCTAGTCGGAGGGCTAGCCAAAACGAGCAGTACTTC; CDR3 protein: CSASRRASQNEQYF
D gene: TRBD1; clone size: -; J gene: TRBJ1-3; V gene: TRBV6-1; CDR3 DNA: TGTGCCAGTAAGACAGGGAACTCTGGAAACACCATATATTTT; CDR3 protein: CASKTGNSGNTIYF
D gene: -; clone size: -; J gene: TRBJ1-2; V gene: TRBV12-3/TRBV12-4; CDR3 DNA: TGTGCCAGCAGTTTAAAAGCCAGAGACTATGGCTACACCTTC; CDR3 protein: CASSLKARDYGYTF
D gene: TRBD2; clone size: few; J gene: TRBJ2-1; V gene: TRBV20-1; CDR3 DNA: TGCAGTGCTAGTGTGTCTAGCGGAGTCAATGAGCAGTTCTTC; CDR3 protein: CSASVSSGVNEQFF
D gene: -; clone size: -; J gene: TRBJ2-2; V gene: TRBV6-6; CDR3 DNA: TGTGCCAGCAGTTTACAAAGGGGCGGGGAGCTGTTTTTT; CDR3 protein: CASSLQRGGELFF
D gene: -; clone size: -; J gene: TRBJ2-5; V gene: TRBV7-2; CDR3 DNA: TGTGCCAGCAACCTTTCGGGGGAGACCCAGTACTTC; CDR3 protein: CASNLSGETQYF
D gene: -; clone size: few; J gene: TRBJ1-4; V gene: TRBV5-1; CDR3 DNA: TGCGCCAGCAGCTCGTCACCCGCCCTAGGAGAAAAACTGTTTTTT; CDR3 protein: CASSSSPALGEKLFF
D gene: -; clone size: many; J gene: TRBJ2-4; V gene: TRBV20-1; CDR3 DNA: TGCAGTGCTAGAGATCGGCAGGTGGGCATTCAGTACTTC; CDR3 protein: CSARDRQVGIQYF
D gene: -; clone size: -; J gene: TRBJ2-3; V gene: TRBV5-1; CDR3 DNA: TGCGCCAGCAGCTTGTACGCGGGATGGGGCACAGATACGCAGTATTTT; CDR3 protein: CASSLYAGWGTDTQYF
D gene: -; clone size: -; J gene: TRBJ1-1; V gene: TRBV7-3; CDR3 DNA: TGTGCCAGCAGCTTAAACGGGAACACTGAAGCTTTCTTT; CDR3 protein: CASSLNGNTEAFF
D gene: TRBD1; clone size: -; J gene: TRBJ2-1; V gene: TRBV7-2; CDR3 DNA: TGTGCCAGCAGCTTTTATGGACAGGGGGCCCACAATGAGCAGTTCTTC; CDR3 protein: CASSFYGQGAHNEQFF
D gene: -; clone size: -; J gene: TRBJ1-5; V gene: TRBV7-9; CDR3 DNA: TGTGCCAGCAGCCAAGGACAGCCAGGGGAGCAGCCCCAGCATTTT; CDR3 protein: CASSQGQPGEQPQHF
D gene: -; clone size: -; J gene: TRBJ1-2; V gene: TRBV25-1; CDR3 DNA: TGTGCCAGCAGTAAGGGAGATCATGGCTACACCTTC; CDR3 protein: CASSKGDHGYTF
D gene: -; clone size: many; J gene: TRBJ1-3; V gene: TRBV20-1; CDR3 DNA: TGCAGTGCTAGAGTCGGAAACTCTGGAAACACCATATATTTT; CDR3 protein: CSARVGNSGNTIYF
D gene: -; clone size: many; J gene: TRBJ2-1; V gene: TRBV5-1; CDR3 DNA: TGCGCCAGCAGTTTCGACACCAGATCCTACAATGAGCAGTTCTTC; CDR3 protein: CASSFDTRSYNEQFF
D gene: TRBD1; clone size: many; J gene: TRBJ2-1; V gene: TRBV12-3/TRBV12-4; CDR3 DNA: TGTGCCAGCAGCAGCACAGGGGGCAAAAATGAGCAGTTCTTC; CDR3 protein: CASSSTGGKNEQFF
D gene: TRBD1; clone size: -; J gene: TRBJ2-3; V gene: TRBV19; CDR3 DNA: TGTGCCAGTAGTATAGATGGGACAGGGGATACGCAGTATTTT; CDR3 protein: CASSIDGTGDTQYF